These 26 T cell receptor beta chains were sequenced from one sample in a study of T cells in Graves' hyperthyroidism and ophthalmopathy. TCR beta CDR3 regions were amplified from RNA transcripts. A set of HTBI primers served as the primers for a first-round RT-PCR of the TCR CDR3. MiXCR, applied by TCRdb to the multiplex PCR reads, yields one record per CDR3 protein. The profile shows about 690,000 distinct CDR3 sequences, approximately 15% of them singletons. Input material: blood. These receptors were collected from a man in his forties or fifties with Graves' hyperthyroidism.

At least ten counts were recorded for this clonotype. The chain couples TRBV30 to TRBJ1-2; 9 nucleotides align to TRBD1. Germline V CDR1 and CDR2: GTSNPN, SVGIG (reference sequence). The CDR3 runs to 14 residues. The junction had 10 bases not matched to a gene; V was cut back by 7 bases and J by 4 bases. CDR3 nucleotides: TGTGCCTCAGGCTCCGGGACAGGGATCTATGGCTACACCTTC. As protein: CASGSGTGIYGYTF.

This clonotype was seen at least ten times. The genes are TRBV3-1 and TRBJ1-3; a possible D gene is TRBD1 (6 bases). The CDR3 contains 16 residues. Per germline, CDR1 LGHDT and CDR2 YNNKEL (reference sequence). Trimming stripped 6 bases from V and 0 bases from J, with 15 bases between. The CDR3 nucleotides read TGTGCCAGCAGTCGTGGCGGAGGGGGCTCTGGAAACACCATATATTTT. Translating gives CASSRGGGGSGNTIYF.

In its sample, this clonotype was seen a few times. The chain uses TRBV24-1 and TRBJ2-1, with D perhaps being TRBD1 or TRBD2 (5 bases each). V was cut by 7 bases and J by 4 bases, with 7 bases left in between. The germline V gene has CDR1 KGHDR and CDR2 SFDVKD. The CDR3 length is 12 residues. The CDR3 loop reads CATRGEYNEQFF. CDR3 in DNA: TGTGCCACCAGAGGGGAGTACAATGAGCAGTTCTTC.

J is TRBJ1-1 and V is TRBV7-9; D remains unclear. Germline assignment: CDR1 SEHNR and CDR2 FQNEAQ (reference sequence). This CDR3 has 14 residues. The V gene lost 7 bases and the J gene lost 4 bases, with 16 bases spanning the gap. CDR3 residues: CASKTPVMGTEAFF. CDR3 bases: TGTGCCAGCAAAACTCCTGTAATGGGCACTGAAGCTTTCTTT.

This rearrangement joins TRBV18 to TRBJ2-1; TRBD2 aligns across 8 bases. J lost 9 bases, V lost 1 base, and 11 bases had no gene match. The V gene's germline CDR1 is KGHSH and CDR2 LQKENI. The CDR3 contains 16 residues. The CDR3 spells CASSPLSSGYRTEQFF. The CDR3 bases are TGTGCCAGCTCACCACTCTCTAGCGGGTACAGGACTGAGCAGTTCTTC. Variable domain in full (rest from reference TRBV18 and TRBJ2-1): NAGVMQNPRHLVRRRGQEARLRCSPMKGHSHVYWYRQLPEEGLKFMVYLQKENIIDESGMPKERFSAEFPKEGPSILRIQQVVRGDSAAYFCASSPLSSGYRTEQFFGPGTRLTVL.

This chain uses TRBV28 with TRBJ1-4, with 7 nucleotides matching TRBD1. The V and J ends lost 1 base and 3 bases, in that order; junction bases with no gene match: 5. Germline V gives CDR1 MDHEN, CDR2 SYDVKM. The CDR3 consists of 16 residues. The CDR3, as DNA: TGTGCCAGCAGTTTATCAGACAGGGTTGCTAATGAAAAACTGTTTTTT. It codes for CASSLSDRVANEKLFF.

V is TRBV5-6 and J is TRBJ2-7, with TRBD1 matching 7 bases. The CDR3 runs 14 residues. Losses at the gene ends were 0 bases for V and 3 bases for J; bases not matched to a gene: 3. Germline V lookup: CDR1 SGHDT, CDR2 YYEEEE. CDR3 region: CASSLGNRGYEQYF. The DNA of the CDR3 is TGTGCCAGCAGCTTGGGGAACAGGGGCTACGAGCAGTACTTC. Full variable domain (outside the CDR3, taken from reference TRBV5-6 and TRBJ2-7): DAGVTQSPTHLIKTRGQQVTLRCSPKSGHDTVSWYQQALGQGPQFIFQYYEEEERQRGNFPDRFSGHQFPNYSSELNVNALLLGDSALYLCASSLGNRGYEQYFGPGTRLTVT.

This chain joins TRBV4-1 and TRBJ2-7; 14 bases align to TRBD2. J lost 1 base, V lost 0 bases, and 8 bases had no gene match. There are 19 residues in the CDR3. CDR1 and CDR2 from the germline V gene are MGHRA and YSYEKL. The CDR3 loop is CASSQEVGTSGSLSYEQYF. CDR3 nucleotides: TGCGCCAGCAGCCAAGAGGTAGGGACTAGCGGGAGTTTATCCTACGAGCAGTACTTC.

About this clonotype itself: Relative to the germline gene, one junction end is altered; a read error may explain this. The DNA for the CDR3 is TGTGCCTGCAGTACCAGGGATAGCGGGAACTACAATGAGCAGTTCTTC. Translating gives CACSTRDSGNYNEQFF. The chain employs TRBV28 and TRBJ2-1; TRBD2 matches at 8 bases. Germline CDR1 MDHEN, CDR2 SYDVKM. CDR3 length: 16 amino acids.

This clonotype showed up just a few times. The genes are TRBV19 and TRBJ2-7, with D possibly TRBD1 on 6 matching bases. V lost 6 bases, J lost 3 bases, and 18 bases lay in between. Germline V gives CDR1 LNHDA, CDR2 SQIVND (reference sequence). This CDR3 is built from 15 residues. For the CDR3, the DNA is TGTGCCAGTAGCTATGCCGGGACAAGAAACTACGAGCAGTACTTC. It translates to CASSYAGTRNYEQYF.

The V gene is TRBV7-6, the J gene TRBJ2-1, with 9 nucleotides matching TRBD2. Trimming at V came to 0 bases and at J to 8 bases, leaving 2 bases not matched to a gene. This CDR3 contains 14 residues. The germline V gene encodes CDR1 SGHVS and CDR2 FNYEAQ. The CDR3 reads CASSLAAGGDEQFF. CDR3 bases: TGTGCCAGCAGCTTAGCGGCGGGGGGGGATGAGCAGTTCTTC.

In this sample, this clonotype turned up many times. This chain uses TRBV27 with TRBJ2-1, with 7 bases that match TRBD2. CDR3 length: 14 residues. Germline CDR1 and CDR2: MNHEY and SMNVEV (reference sequence). J was trimmed by 6 bases and V by 2 bases; bases with no gene match: 4. CDR3 sequence: CASSLAASGNEQFF. The DNA of the CDR3 is TGTGCCAGCAGTTTAGCGGCTAGCGGCAATGAGCAGTTCTTC.

This clonotype was recorded many times. The V call is TRBV11-1, the J call TRBJ2-1; a weak D match, TRBD2 (5 bases). Trimming left V 0 bases short and J 4 bases short, with 10 bases between. Germline V CDR1 and CDR2: SGHAT, FQDESV (reference sequence). The CDR3 totals 15 residues. For the CDR3, the DNA is TGTGCCAGCAGCTTAGCGGGAGAGTATTACAATGAGCAGTTCTTC. Translating it yields CASSLAGEYYNEQFF.

This clonotype was seen ten or more times. V and J are TRBV11-3 and TRBJ2-3; TRBD2 matches at 7 bases. Trimming cost V 2 bases and J 4 bases; bases outside gene matches: 9. Germline assignment: CDR1 SGHNT and CDR2 YENEEA. The CDR3 consists of 16 residues. The CDR3 region is CASSLFSGRYSDTQYF. CDR3 coding DNA: TGTGCCAGCAGCTTATTCTCCGGGAGGTACTCAGATACGCAGTATTTT.

At least ten counts were recorded for this clonotype. V gene TRBV11-2 combines with J gene TRBJ2-7, with a possible D match to TRBD2 (7 bases). Germline values: CDR1 SGHAT, CDR2 FQNNGV. V lost 4 bases, J lost 5 bases, and 15 bases lay in between. This CDR3 spans 14 amino acids. Here the CDR3 reads CASSSRGTTHEQYF. CDR3 nucleotides: TGTGCCAGCAGCTCGAGGGGGACTACTCACGAGCAGTACTTC.

V is TRBV19 and J is TRBJ2-7; 8 nucleotides match TRBD1. V lost 4 bases to trimming and J lost 5 bases; unmatched junction nucleotides: 7. Germline CDR1 is LNHDA and CDR2 is SQIVND (reference sequence). The CDR3 sequence is 14 residues long. CDR3 nucleotides: TGTGCCAGTAGTACGCAGGGGGCCACCCACGAGCAGTACTTC. Its protein is CASSTQGATHEQYF.

The J gene is TRBJ1-6, the V gene TRBV20-1, with D possibly TRBD1 on 6 matching bases. The CDR3 is 13 residues long. Germline CDR1 reads DFQATT; CDR2 reads SNEGSKA (reference sequence). V was clipped by 6 bases and J by 7 bases, with 13 bases between them. The chain's CDR3 is CSAAQGLNSPLHF. For the CDR3, the DNA is TGCAGTGCAGCACAGGGTCTGAATTCACCCCTCCACTTT.

This clonotype was counted between two and nine times. V and J are TRBV20-1 and TRBJ1-2; 7 positions agree with TRBD1. The V and J ends lost 3 bases and 1 base, in that order; junction bases with no gene match: 5. There are 14 residues in the CDR3. The germline V gene has CDR1 DFQATT and CDR2 SNEGSKA (reference sequence). The CDR3 region is CSASRQGFNYGYTF. For the CDR3, the DNA is TGCAGTGCTAGCCGACAGGGATTTAACTATGGCTACACCTTC.

This clonotype has at least ten counts. The rearrangement links TRBV12-3 or TRBV12-4 to TRBJ2-5, with D perhaps given as TRBD1 or TRBD2 (6 bases each). The CDR3 loop spans 15 amino acids. Trimming removed 3 bases at V and 5 bases at J, with 16 bases between. The DNA of the CDR3 is TGTGCCAGCAGTTTGTGGGGGGCAGGAAAGGAGACCCAGTACTTC. Residues: CASSLWGAGKETQYF.

A few counts support this clonotype. The chain recombines TRBV30 with TRBJ1-3; D ambiguous. The V gene's germline CDR1 is GTSNPN and CDR2 SVGIG (reference sequence). V lost 0 bases, J lost 0 bases, and 9 bases lay in between. This CDR3 is built from 15 residues. CDR3 amino acids: CAWSVLGNSGNTIYF. For the CDR3, the DNA is TGTGCCTGGAGTGTACTAGGGAACTCTGGAAACACCATATATTTT. The full variable domain, rest sourced from reference TRBV30 and TRBJ1-3, is SQTIHQWPATLVQPVGSPLSLECTVEGTSNPNLYWYRQAAGRGLQLLFYSVGIGQISSEVPQNLSASRPQDRQFILSSKKLLLSDSGFYLCAWSVLGNSGNTIYFGEGSWLTVV.

The J gene is TRBJ2-3, the V gene TRBV18; D is ambiguous. The CDR3 extends over 17 amino acids. Germline V lookup: CDR1 KGHSH, CDR2 LQKENI. Trimming took 0 bases from V and 1 from J, leaving 14 bases between them. The CDR3 nucleotides read TGTGCCAGCTCACCACCGAGTTATGACTCGGGCACAGATACGCAGTATTTT. Translated: CASSPPSYDSGTDTQYF.

On this clonotype: A much larger clone differs from this one at a single base, so this may be a read error. The chain carries TRBV30 and TRBJ1-3, with no clear D. CDR3 length equals 13 residues. CDR1 and CDR2 from the germline V gene are GTSNPN and SVGIG (reference sequence). The CDR3 here is CAWSLTSGNTMYF. In DNA, the CDR3 is TGTGCCTGGAGCTTGACCTCTGGAAACACCATGTATTTT.

This clonotype came up many times. This chain joins TRBV27 and TRBJ2-7; perhaps TRBD1 as D (5 bases). Looked up from germline, CDR1 is MNHEY and CDR2 is SMNVEV (reference sequence). The CDR3 length is 13 residues. Trimming removed 2 bases at V and 3 bases at J, with 8 bases between. CDR3 nucleotides: TGTGCCAGCAGTTTAAAGGGGATCTACGAGCAGTACTTC. This codes for CASSLKGIYEQYF.

In this sample, this clonotype turned up many times. This chain joins TRBV25-1 and TRBJ1-6; D possibly corresponds to TRBD1 (6 bases). Trimming pared 5 bases from V and 0 bases from J, leaving 11 bases between. The CDR3 is 16 residues long. The germline V gene has CDR1 MGHDK and CDR2 SYGVNS. The CDR3 reads CASSFEGGSYNSPLHF. The DNA of the CDR3 is TGTGCCAGCAGTTTCGAGGGGGGCTCCTATAATTCACCCCTCCACTTT.

This clonotype was recorded many times. J is TRBJ2-1 and V is TRBV6-2 or TRBV6-3, with TRBD2 identical over 11 bases. Germline V gene lookup returns CDR1 MNHEY and CDR2 SVGEGT. The length of the CDR3 is 14 residues. V gave up 7 bases and J gave up 9 bases; unmatched junction bases: 8. The CDR3 region is CASTTSGRGREQFF. The CDR3 DNA reads TGTGCCAGCACAACTAGCGGGAGAGGGCGTGAGCAGTTCTTC.

The rearrangement uses TRBV18 and TRBJ1-2; 7 bases align to TRBD1. J was trimmed by 5 bases and V by 2 bases; bases with no gene match: 8. Germline CDR1 is KGHSH and CDR2 is LQKENI. The CDR3 sequence is 15 residues long. Here the CDR3 DNA reads TGTGCCAGCTCACCAGGGGACAGCATCTCATATGGCTACACCTTC. It specifies CASSPGDSISYGYTF.